This is a list of T cell receptor beta chains from one sample in a study of post-analysis software for immune sequencing data. In TCRdb, the PCR reads were re-called with MiXCR into one record per CDR3 protein. Of around 770,000 distinct CDR3 sequences in the sample, 46% were seen once. The sample consisted of blood. All receptors come from a girl between 5 and 17 years old with multiple sclerosis. Both conserved end residues are part of each CDR3. Each record gives: CDR3 protein, J gene, V gene.

CDR3aa: CASRPHGRGNDEQYF
j_gene: -
v_gene: TRBV21-1

CDR3aa: CASSVAGGASEAFF
j_gene: TRBJ1-1
v_gene: TRBV9

CDR3aa: CASSSRGGSSYNSPLHF
j_gene: TRBJ1-6
v_gene: TRBV28

CDR3aa: CASSYRKPSYEQYF
j_gene: TRBJ2-7
v_gene: TRBV7-2

CDR3aa: CASSGEEGRQSYEQYF
j_gene: TRBJ2-7
v_gene: TRBV5-6

CDR3aa: CASSHKTSANNEQFF
j_gene: TRBJ2-1
v_gene: TRBV7-9

CDR3aa: CASRPGAQETQYF
j_gene: TRBJ2-5
v_gene: TRBV7-2

CDR3aa: CASSPTPFGETQYF
j_gene: TRBJ2-5
v_gene: TRBV7-2

CDR3aa: CASSLRTSGSYEQFF
j_gene: TRBJ2-1
v_gene: TRBV7-9

CDR3aa: CSVVWATGLDTQYF
j_gene: TRBJ2-3
v_gene: TRBV29-1

CDR3aa: CASSLFGGEYNEQYF
j_gene: -
v_gene: TRBV7-2

CDR3aa: CASSFLRGQETQYF
j_gene: TRBJ2-5
v_gene: TRBV12-3/TRBV12-4

CDR3aa: CSVEGQNGETQYF
j_gene: TRBJ2-5
v_gene: TRBV29-1

CDR3aa: CASSLMSSSYEQYF
j_gene: TRBJ2-7
v_gene: TRBV28

CDR3aa: CSASQTAGLGDEQYF
j_gene: TRBJ2-7
v_gene: TRBV20-1

CDR3aa: CASSVARNEQFF
j_gene: TRBJ2-1
v_gene: TRBV7-2

CDR3aa: CASSLHRTSGGATDTQYF
j_gene: TRBJ2-3
v_gene: TRBV11-2

CDR3aa: CASSSRDRSAGVQFF
j_gene: TRBJ2-1
v_gene: TRBV12-3/TRBV12-4

CDR3aa: CASSLVRGEASYNEQFF
j_gene: TRBJ2-1
v_gene: TRBV5-1

CDR3aa: CASSFEGGNTEAFF
j_gene: TRBJ1-1
v_gene: TRBV7-9

CDR3aa: CASSSRQPLIYGYTF
j_gene: TRBJ1-2
v_gene: TRBV12-3/TRBV12-4

CDR3aa: CASSRGTSEDQYF
j_gene: TRBJ2-5
v_gene: TRBV7-9

CDR3aa: CASSSVLGQGTDTQYF
j_gene: TRBJ2-3
v_gene: TRBV28

CDR3aa: CASSLPDLGREQFF
j_gene: TRBJ2-1
v_gene: TRBV7-2

CDR3aa: CASSLLAGGHEQYF
j_gene: -
v_gene: TRBV7-8

CDR3aa: CASSPAGSAYEQYF
j_gene: TRBJ2-7
v_gene: TRBV7-2

CDR3aa: CASRLAGTLAKNIQYF
j_gene: TRBJ2-4
v_gene: TRBV28